This T cell receptor (beta chain) was sequenced in a study of control samples from healthy donors and cancer patients. Sequenced by immunoSEQ multiplex PCR; TCRdb stores in-frame clones only, minus some. Counted here are over 25,000 clones, around nine tenths occurring once; the ten biggest clones make up 3% to 4%. The length of the CDR3 is 16 residues. V shed 0 bases, J shed 7 bases, and the junction held 10 bases outside the gene matches. Germline values: CDR1 SGDLS, CDR2 YYNGEE. This clonotype originated in a female donor with melanoma. The chain carries TRBV9 and TRBJ2-1; 7 bases map to TRBD2. Sequenced: formalin-fixed, paraffin-embedded tissue. The CDR3 nucleotides are TGTGCCAGCAGCGTAGCGGGACTAACTAGAAGTAATGAGCAGTTCTTC. Its translation: CASSVAGLTRSNEQFF.